This T cell receptor (beta chain) was obtained from a study of blood T cell repertoires in COVID-19. This clone showed up just once. Trimming cost V 2 bases and J 1 base; bases outside gene matches: 2. This CDR3 has 15 residues. Germline CDR1 reads MNHNS; CDR2 reads SASEGT. Original data processing: Estimation of nucleated cell counts relied on the amplification of reference gene primers. Data came from immunoSEQ multiplex PCR; TCRdb stores just in-frame clones and leaves some out. Clone size and V and J calls were adopted from that table, with D and trimming inferred from the DNA. The sample contains around 200,000 clones, about 91% of which appear only once. In Cohort 3, a recovered donor had either two negative PCRs, clearance, or symptom resolution.

The specimen sequenced was PBMCs or T cells enriched from blood (not recorded which). This TCR came from a woman between 18 and 30 years old who had recovered from COVID-19. The rearrangement joins TRBV6-1 to TRBJ2-7; 10 nucleotides line up with TRBD2. The CDR3 sequence: CASSERAGGSYEQYF. In DNA, the CDR3 is TGTGCCAGCAGTGAACGAGCGGGAGGGTCCTACGAGCAGTACTTC.